The 10 T cell receptor beta chains in this list originate from one sample, sequenced in a study of identifying expanded T cells in peripheral blood. Measured with immunoSEQ multiplex PCR; TCRdb has only the in-frame clones, and not every one. The sample yields around 99,000 clones, 88% seen once. Sequencing used blood. The origin of the receptors is a person between 18 and 75 years old in good health.

This rearrangement joins TRBV11-3 to TRBJ2-1; 11 bases align to TRBD2. V was clipped by 6 bases and J by 1 base; unmatched bases: 2. The germline V gene has CDR1 SGHNT and CDR2 YENEEA. The length of the CDR3 is 15 residues. Here the CDR3 DNA reads TGTGCCAGCAGTAGCGGGAGGGGTTCCTACAATGAGCAGTTCTTC. Protein: CASSSGRGSYNEQFF.

The chain employs TRBV12-2 and TRBJ2-5. TRBV12-2 is reported as a pseudogene. CDR3 length: 18 residues. The CDR3 DNA sequence: TGTGCAAGTCGCTCCAAGGTTGGCAGTTCAATCCCCCAAGAGACCCAGTACTTC. As protein: CASRSKVGSSIPQETQYF.

V and J are TRBV6-5 and TRBJ1-5; 7 bases are a match to TRBD1. Germline trimming cut 9 bases from V and 5 bases from J; bases unmatched to any gene: 7. The germline V gene encodes CDR1 MNHEY and CDR2 SVGAGI. The CDR3 loop spans 13 amino acids. The CDR3 region has the DNA TGTGCCAGTAGAACAGGGGTCCATCAGCCCCAGCATTTT. As protein: CASRTGVHQPQHF.

The V and J genes are TRBV4-1 and TRBJ2-7; the D call may be TRBD1 or TRBD2 (5 bases each). V lost 3 bases, J lost 3 bases, and 9 bases lay in between. Looked up from germline, CDR1 is MGHRA and CDR2 is YSYEKL. CDR3 length: 13 amino acids. CDR3 DNA sequence: TGCGCCAGCAGCCAGAGGGACCTCTACGAGCAGTACTTC. This sequence encodes CASSQRDLYEQYF.

The rearrangement joins TRBV7-3 to TRBJ2-7; no firm D call. The CDR3 consists of 12 residues. Trimming took 1 base from V and 7 from J, leaving 8 bases between them. Germline lookup yields CDR1 SGHTA and CDR2 FQGTGA. In DNA, the CDR3 is TGTGCCAGCAGCTTAATAGGGCGGGAGCAGTACTTC. This encodes CASSLIGREQYF.

The chain joins TRBV5-1 to TRBJ2-7; 7 nucleotides agree with TRBD1. The V segment lost 4 bases and the J segment 4 bases; nucleotides outside the gene matches: 5. The CDR3 extends over 13 amino acids. Germline assignment: CDR1 SGHRS and CDR2 YFSETQ. CDR3 nucleotides: TGCGCCAGCAGCACCGGGACAGCATACGAGCAGTACTTC. Its translation is CASSTGTAYEQYF.

In DNA, the CDR3 is TGCGCCAGCAGCTTGGCAGGGGGCGCGAAGAACTATGGCTACACCTTC. Translation: CASSLAGGAKNYGYTF. This chain uses TRBV5-1 with TRBJ1-2; 8 nucleotides agree with TRBD1. Germline loops: CDR1 SGHRS, CDR2 YFSETQ. V lost 0 bases to trimming and J lost 2 bases; unmatched junction nucleotides: 6. The CDR3 consists of 16 residues.

This chain links TRBV2 with TRBJ2-5; TRBD1 is a possible D gene (5 bases). Trimming removed 0 bases at V and 4 bases at J, with 12 bases between. Germline CDR1 SNHLY, CDR2 FYNNEI. This CDR3 is 15 amino acids long. In DNA, the CDR3 is TGTGCCAGCAGTGAAGCGACGGGCAGGGCAGAGACCCAGTACTTC. It specifies CASSEATGRAETQYF.

The J gene is TRBJ2-5, the V gene TRBV5-6, with a tentative D call TRBD1 (6 bases). The CDR3 runs 13 residues. The germline V gene has CDR1 SGHDT and CDR2 YYEEEE. V was pared by 6 bases and J by 4 bases, with 13 bases between. The CDR3 DNA reads as TGTGCCAGCACCCACAGGGACGTAGAGACCCAGTACTTC. Protein product: CASTHRDVETQYF.

This chain connects TRBV5-4 to TRBJ2-7; 7 positions match TRBD1. Germline V lookup: CDR1 SGHNT, CDR2 YYREEE (reference sequence). The CDR3 extends over 15 amino acids. Germline trimming cut 3 bases from V and 2 bases from J; bases unmatched to any gene: 8. CDR3 sequence reads: CASSSGRGFTYEQYF. The CDR3 nucleotides read TGTGCCAGCAGCTCGGGCAGGGGGTTCACCTACGAGCAGTACTTC.